Below, 3 T cell receptor beta chains from the same sample are listed, as sequenced in a study of blood T cell repertoires in COVID-19. Generated by immunoSEQ multiplex PCR, the TCRdb table keeps only in-frame clones and is missing some. The table includes about 140,000 clones, roughly four fifths detected once. The sample was peripheral blood. The receptors come from a woman aged 80 or over with acute or convalescent COVID-19.

This chain uses TRBV5-4 with TRBJ2-5; 8 bases agree with TRBD1. Germline V gene data show CDR1 as SGHNT and CDR2 as YYREEE (reference sequence). The CDR3 covers 15 residues. With 4 bases clipped from V and 4 bases from J, the junction kept 9 bases outside the gene matches. The DNA for the CDR3 is TGTGCCAGCAGCATCGGACAGGGCTTAACAGAGACCCAGTACTTC. Translation gives CASSIGQGLTETQYF.

This clone was detected a few times. The chain links TRBV19 to TRBJ1-5; D not resolved. Germline V gene sequence: CDR1 LNHDA, CDR2 SQIVND (reference sequence). The CDR3 length is 14 residues. With 4 bases removed from V and 9 bases from J, the gap between germline ends came to 16 bases. In DNA, the CDR3 is TGTGCCAGTAGTAGTTCCGGGAGACTTCGGCCCCAGCATTTT. Translation: CASSSSGRLRPQHF. The entire variable domain, with the rest obtained from reference TRBV19 and TRBJ1-5, is as follows: DGGITQSPKYLFRKEGQNVTLSCEQNLNHDAMYWYRQDPGQGLRLIYYSQIVNDFQKGDIAEGYSVSREKKESFPLTVTSAQKNPTAFYLCASSSSGRLRPQHFGDGTRLSIL.

The J gene is TRBJ2-7, the V gene TRBV2; TRBD1 matches at 11 bases. V was pared by 8 bases and J by 4 bases, with 19 bases of the junction left unmatched. Per germline, CDR1 SNHLY and CDR2 FYNNEI. This CDR3 is 18 amino acids long. The CDR3 loop is CASRPTIDRDRGRYEQYF. As DNA, the CDR3 is TGTGCCAGCCGACCGACGATCGACCGGGACAGGGGGAGGTACGAGCAGTACTTC.